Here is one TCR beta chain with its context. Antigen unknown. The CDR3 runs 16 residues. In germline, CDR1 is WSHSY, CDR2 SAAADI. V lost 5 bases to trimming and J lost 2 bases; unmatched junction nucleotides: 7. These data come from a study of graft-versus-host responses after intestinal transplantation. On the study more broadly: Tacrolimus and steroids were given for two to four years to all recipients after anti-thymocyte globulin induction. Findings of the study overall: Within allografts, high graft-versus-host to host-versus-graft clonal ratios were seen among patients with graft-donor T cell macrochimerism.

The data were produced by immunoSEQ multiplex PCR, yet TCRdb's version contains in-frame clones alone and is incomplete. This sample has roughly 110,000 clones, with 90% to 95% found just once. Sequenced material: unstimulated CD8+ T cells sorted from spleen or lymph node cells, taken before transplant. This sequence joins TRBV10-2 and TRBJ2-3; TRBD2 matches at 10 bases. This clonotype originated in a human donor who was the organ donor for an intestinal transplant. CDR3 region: CASSNVAGGTTDTQYF. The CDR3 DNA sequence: TGCGCCAGCAGTAATGTAGCGGGAGGTACCACAGATACGCAGTATTTT.